The 29 T cell receptor beta chains below were found in one sample sequenced in a study of blood T cell repertoires in COVID-19 (dated by TCRdb to 2018 to 2020). The protocol used for the library was the immunoSEQ multiplex PCR assay. Held by TCRdb, this immuneACCESS table contains in-frame sequences only and omits some clones. Under half of the omission traces to an unresolved V gene where checked; the cause of the rest is unknown. The sample table contains roughly 220,000 clones; only one count was recorded for roughly 89% of them. Around 3.5% of the sample goes to the ten largest clones. Sequenced sample: PBMCs or T cells enriched from blood (not recorded which). The source is a middle-aged woman with acute COVID-19.

The chain employs TRBV14 and TRBJ1-4; the D gene is possibly TRBD1 (5 bases). Germline V CDR1 and CDR2: SGHDN, FVKESK. V was clipped by 0 bases and J by 7 bases, with 12 bases between them. This CDR3 is 15 amino acids long. The CDR3 sequence is CASSQEGRIGEKLFF. The CDR3 DNA follows: TGTGCCAGCAGCCAAGAGGGGCGGATTGGTGAAAAACTGTTTTTT. Full variable domain (outside the CDR3, taken from reference TRBV14 and TRBJ1-4): EAGVTQFPSHSVIEKGQTVTLRCDPISGHDNLYWYRRVMGKEIKFLLHFVKESKQDESGMPNNRFLAERTGGTYSTLKVQPAELEDSGVYFCASSQEGRIGEKLFFGSGTQLSVL.

This chain joins TRBV3-1 (or the pseudogene TRBV3-2) and TRBJ1-1; no clear D gene. V shed 6 bases and J shed 1 base, with 12 bases lying between them. CDR3 length equals 14 residues. Germline V gives CDR1 LGHDT, CDR2 YNNKEL (reference sequence). In DNA form, the CDR3 reads TGTGCCAGCAGACAGCTGCCAGGGAACACTGAAGCTTTCTTT. Its translation: CASRQLPGNTEAFF.

This chain connects TRBV5-1 to TRBJ1-1; weak D call: TRBD1 (5 bases). Looked up from germline, CDR1 is SGHRS and CDR2 is YFSETQ. Trimming removed 2 bases at V and 0 bases at J, with 11 bases between. The CDR3 contains 15 residues. This chain's CDR3 is CASSFTYRLNTEAFF. CDR3 bases: TGCGCCAGCAGCTTCACGTACAGGTTGAACACTGAAGCTTTCTTT.

The V call is TRBV5-3, the J call TRBJ1-5; 9 nucleotides align to TRBD1. TRBV5-3 is an ORF, and what it does is uncertain. The CDR3 runs 14 residues. V lost 4 bases and J lost 2; bases outside the gene matches: 1. CDR3 in amino acids: CARSRDRGNQPQHF. CDR3 nucleotide sequence: TGTGCCAGAAGCCGGGACAGGGGCAATCAGCCCCAGCATTTT.

J is TRBJ2-7 and V is TRBV19, with D possibly TRBD1 on 5 matching bases. Germline V gives CDR1 LNHDA, CDR2 SQIVND (reference sequence). This CDR3 comprises 13 residues. V lost 8 bases to trimming and J lost 5 bases, with 16 bases between them. The CDR3 DNA reads TGTGCCAGTGCATCCATGCAGGGAAACGAGCAGTACTTC. This translates into CASASMQGNEQYF.

The chain employs TRBV29-1 and TRBJ1-2, with no clear D. This CDR3 is built from 10 residues. The V gene lost 3 bases and the J gene lost 7 bases, with 6 bases spanning the gap. Germline lookup yields CDR1 SQVTM and CDR2 ANQGSEA. For the CDR3, the DNA is TGCAGCGTTGACCGGGGTGGCTACACCTTC. Residues: CSVDRGGYTF.

The chain employs TRBV19 and TRBJ1-4, with D tentatively TRBD1 (6 bases). Germline V lookup: CDR1 LNHDA, CDR2 SQIVND (reference sequence). V shed 9 bases and J shed 7 bases, with 18 bases lying between them. This CDR3 is built from 14 residues. The CDR3 region is CASSLPGQREKLFF. The CDR3 nucleotides are TGTGCCAGCTCCCTACCGGGACAACGTGAAAAACTGTTTTTT. Complete variable domain (other parts from reference TRBV19 and TRBJ1-4): DGGITQSPKYLFRKEGQNVTLSCEQNLNHDAMYWYRQDPGQGLRLIYYSQIVNDFQKGDIAEGYSVSREKKESFPLTVTSAQKNPTAFYLCASSLPGQREKLFFGSGTQLSVL.

The CDR3 loop reads CASSIGTGGVLFF. The CDR3 DNA sequence: TGTGCCAGTAGTATCGGGACAGGGGGCGTACTGTTTTTT. The V gene is TRBV19, the J gene TRBJ1-4, with 12 bases that match TRBD1. The V gene's germline CDR1 is LNHDA and CDR2 SQIVND (reference sequence). Germline trimming cut 3 bases from V and 13 bases from J; bases unmatched to any gene: 3. The CDR3 extends over 13 amino acids.

This clone came up many times. CDR3 coding DNA: TGCGCCAGCAGCTTGGACGCGGGCGCTGAAGCTTTCTTT. It specifies CASSLDAGAEAFF. The chain employs TRBV5-1 and TRBJ1-1; D not certain. CDR1 SGHRS and CDR2 YFSETQ come from the germline V gene. The CDR3 is 13 residues long. The germline V and J ends were trimmed by 0 bases and 6 bases, with 9 bases remaining between them.

This clone was seen only once. J is TRBJ2-1 and V is TRBV7-2; 7 positions agree with TRBD1. The CDR3 spans 18 residues. Germline V gene sequence: CDR1 SGHTA, CDR2 FQGNSA. J was trimmed by 0 bases and V by 1 base; bases with no gene match: 9. The CDR3 is CASSLEGRGRSSYNEQFF. CDR3 DNA: TGTGCCAGCAGCTTAGAGGGAAGGGGGCGGAGCTCCTACAATGAGCAGTTCTTC.

This chain's CDR3 is CASRSGTGATYEQYF. The CDR3 DNA reads TGTGCCAGCAGGTCCGGGACAGGGGCTACCTACGAGCAGTACTTC. The V call is TRBV6-6, the J call TRBJ2-7; 10 nucleotides agree with TRBD1. Trimming took 6 bases from V and 2 from J; bases not matched to a gene: 7. The germline V gene encodes CDR1 MNHNY and CDR2 SVGAGI (reference sequence). The CDR3 runs 15 residues.

The chain links TRBV5-1 to TRBJ2-7; 9 positions agree with TRBD1. V lost 4 bases and J lost 0; bases outside the gene matches: 5. Germline lookup yields CDR1 SGHRS and CDR2 YFSETQ. This CDR3 is built from 15 residues. This CDR3 reads CASSKRQGGSYEQYF. The CDR3 region has the DNA TGCGCCAGCAGCAAACGACAGGGGGGCTCCTACGAGCAGTACTTC.

The chain is built from TRBV3-1 (or the pseudogene TRBV3-2) and TRBJ2-2; 10 bases agree with TRBD1. V lost 4 bases, J lost 4 bases, and 6 bases stayed unmatched. The CDR3 is 16 residues long. The germline V gene encodes CDR1 LGHDT and CDR2 YNNKEL (reference sequence). The CDR3 is CASSLGTGVGTGELFF. Here the CDR3 DNA reads TGTGCCAGCAGCCTCGGGACAGGGGTTGGCACCGGGGAGCTGTTTTTT.

This sequence joins TRBV19 and TRBJ2-6, with D perhaps TRBD1 (6 bases). Trimming pared 5 bases from V and 1 base from J, leaving 15 bases between. The germline gives CDR1 LNHDA, CDR2 SQIVND (reference sequence). The CDR3 runs 17 residues. DNA for the CDR3: TGTGCCAGTAGTGTCGGGACACTGGCGTCTGGGGCCAACGTCCTGACTTTC. This codes for CASSVGTLASGANVLTF.

This clone has a single count. V and J are TRBV7-8 and TRBJ1-4, with 10 bases that match TRBD1. Germline CDR1 SGHVS, CDR2 FQNEAQ. The CDR3 covers 16 residues. Trimming at V came to 5 bases and at J to 8 bases, leaving 11 bases not matched to a gene. The CDR3 loop is CASSPRGDRGGEKLFF. CDR3 coding DNA: TGTGCCAGCAGCCCGAGAGGGGACAGGGGTGGAGAAAAACTGTTTTTT.

The J gene is TRBJ1-2, the V gene TRBV3-1 (or the pseudogene TRBV3-2); TRBD1 matches 7 bases. Germline loops: CDR1 LGHDT, CDR2 YNNKEL (reference sequence). The CDR3 runs to 14 residues. The V gene end was trimmed by 5 bases and the J gene end by 6 bases; junction bases not matched to a gene: 9. CDR3 sequence: CASSNRRQGNGYTF. The CDR3 DNA follows: TGTGCCAGCAGCAATCGTCGACAGGGCAATGGCTACACCTTC.

The chain recombines TRBV10-3 with TRBJ1-1; TRBD1 matches 8 bases. The CDR3 is 15 residues long. The ends lost 2 bases at V and 1 base at J; junction bases unmatched: 3. CDR1 and CDR2 (germline): ENHRY, SYGVKD. The CDR3 bases are TGTGCCATCAGTGAGCCAGGGGGCGGGAACACTGAAGCTTTCTTT. It specifies CAISEPGGGNTEAFF.

This clone was counted only a few times. This chain links TRBV29-1 with TRBJ1-1, with a tentative D call TRBD1 (5 bases). Germline lookup yields CDR1 SQVTM and CDR2 ANQGSEA. V dropped 3 bases and J dropped 0 bases, with 11 bases sitting between them. The CDR3 runs to 14 residues. This CDR3 reads CSVDQGTLNTEAFF. CDR3 nucleotides: TGCAGCGTTGATCAGGGAACGCTGAACACTGAAGCTTTCTTT.

The CDR3 nucleotides read TGTGCCAGCAGCTGGGGACAGGGGGCGGGAGCCAAAAACATTCAGTACTTC. Translated, it gives CASSWGQGAGAKNIQYF. This chain joins TRBV7-2 and TRBJ2-4, with 12 bases matching TRBD1. Trimming removed 4 bases from V and 0 bases from J; junction bases left unmatched: 4. Germline CDR1 reads SGHTA; CDR2 reads FQGNSA. CDR3 length equals 17 residues.

The count of this clone is one. Here the CDR3 reads CASSDSGRAEEKLFF. CDR3 coding DNA: TGTGCCAGCAGCGACAGTGGCAGGGCGGAAGAAAAACTGTTTTTT. V and J are TRBV27 and TRBJ1-4; a weak D match, TRBD1 (5 bases). The CDR3 is 15 residues long. Trimming pared 6 bases from V and 8 bases from J, leaving 19 bases between. Germline V gives CDR1 MNHEY, CDR2 SMNVEV (reference sequence).

The chain couples TRBV7-9 to TRBJ2-1; weak D call: TRBD2 (5 bases). V lost 1 base, J lost 4 bases, and 11 bases lay in between. This CDR3 spans 15 amino acids. CDR1 is SEHNR and CDR2 is FQNEAQ in the germline V gene (reference sequence). Written as DNA, the CDR3 is TGTGCCAGCAGCTTAGGTGCGGGTATTTACAATGAGCAGTTCTTC. This sequence encodes CASSLGAGIYNEQFF. The whole variable domain, filled in from reference TRBV7-9 and TRBJ2-1, reads DTGVSQNPRHKITKRGQNVTFRCDPISEHNRLYWYRQTLGQGPEFLTYFQNEAQLEKSRLLSDRFSAERPKGSFSTLEIQRTEQGDSAMYLCASSLGAGIYNEQFFGPGTRLTVL.

The V call is TRBV12-3 or TRBV12-4, the J call TRBJ1-1; D is perhaps TRBD1 (5 bases). The V end lost 6 bases, the J end lost 3 bases, and 11 bases lay between the germline ends. The CDR3 is 13 amino acids. This CDR3 reads CASRPVGDTEAFF. The DNA of the CDR3 is TGTGCCAGCAGGCCTGTAGGGGACACTGAAGCTTTCTTT.

The chain joins TRBV2 to TRBJ2-1; 9 bases line up with TRBD2. Germline V lookup: CDR1 SNHLY, CDR2 FYNNEI. CDR3 size: 16 residues. Unmatched junction bases numbered 7, after V lost 0 bases and J lost 7 bases. Here the CDR3 reads CASSEAPSGVGNEQFF. The CDR3 DNA reads as TGTGCCAGCAGTGAAGCGCCTAGCGGGGTAGGGAATGAGCAGTTCTTC.

This clone has only one observation. V is TRBV20-1 and J is TRBJ1-3; D remains unclear. With 3 bases removed from V and 9 bases from J, the gap between germline ends came to 18 bases. In germline, CDR1 is DFQATT, CDR2 SNEGSKA (reference sequence). The CDR3 is 14 amino acids. The CDR3 loop is CSASNERAESTIYF. The CDR3 nucleotides read TGCAGTGCTAGTAACGAGAGGGCGGAAAGCACCATATATTTT.

The chain employs TRBV7-9 and TRBJ1-2, with a tentative D call TRBD1 (5 bases). The CDR3 contains 14 residues. Germline V gene data show CDR1 as SEHNR and CDR2 as FQNEAQ (reference sequence). V lost 5 bases and J 2 bases, leaving 12 bases between the germline ends. The CDR3 protein is CASSPRASNYGYTF. The CDR3 region has the DNA TGTGCCAGCAGCCCCAGGGCCAGCAACTATGGCTACACCTTC.

The V call is TRBV28, the J call TRBJ1-2, with 8 positions matching TRBD1. J gave up 3 bases and V 3 bases, and 3 bases lay outside the gene matches. The CDR3 length is 14 residues. Germline CDR1 reads MDHEN; CDR2 reads SYDVKM. CDR3 coding DNA: TGTGCCAGCAGTTTGCAGGGGGCTTACTATGGCTACACCTTC. It encodes CASSLQGAYYGYTF.

The V call is TRBV27, the J call TRBJ1-1; D is ambiguous. This CDR3 contains 14 residues. The V end was cut by 3 bases, the J end by 0 bases, with 8 bases between. Germline V gene sequence: CDR1 MNHEY, CDR2 SMNVEV (reference sequence). The CDR3 nucleotides read TGTGCCAGCAGTTTGCTAGACTTGAACACTGAAGCTTTCTTT. The encoded protein is CASSLLDLNTEAFF.

This clone was seen once. V gene TRBV6-1 combines with J gene TRBJ1-5; D is uncertain. V lost 1 base to trimming and J lost 0 bases, with 13 bases between them. Germline-derived CDR1 and CDR2 are MNHNS and SASEGT. This CDR3 is 17 amino acids long. CDR3 sequence reads: CASSEEYSRYSNQPQHF. The CDR3, as DNA: TGTGCCAGCAGTGAAGAGTACAGCAGATATAGCAATCAGCCCCAGCATTTT.

The chain has TRBV19 and TRBJ2-1, with D tentatively TRBD2 (6 bases). Trimming shortened V by 5 bases and J by 8 bases, and 22 bases separated the two germline ends. Looked up from germline, CDR1 is LNHDA and CDR2 is SQIVND (reference sequence). The CDR3 contains 16 residues. The CDR3 protein is CASSRGITTFVDEQFF. The DNA for the CDR3 is TGTGCCAGTAGTCGGGGGATCACGACTTTTGTAGATGAGCAGTTCTTC.